The rows below give T cell receptor beta chains drawn from one sample of a study of Ad26.COV2.S vaccination and SARS-CoV-2 variants. Produced via immunoSEQ multiplex PCR; TCRdb's table is partial and in-frame only. The sample contains about 350,000 clones, roughly 81% of which appear only once. The sequenced sample was peripheral blood, obtained in a trial of Ad26.COV2.S vaccine versus placebo. The receptors derive from a person aged 18-60 years who received the Ad26.COV2.S COVID-19 vaccine or a placebo. Both conserved end residues are part of each CDR3. A D gene is named only where the DNA matches it firmly. Only part of the rows carry a size: once, few, many, or a class if the clone is expanded.

size: -; J: TRBJ2-5; V: TRBV6-6; D: -; DNA: TGTGCCAGCAGTTACTCCCAGTCCCGGGAGACCCAGTACTTC; CDR3: CASSYSQSRETQYF
size: -; J: TRBJ1-2; V: TRBV18; D: TRBD1; DNA: TGTGCCAGCTCACCCGGGACAGCTATAAATCACAGAGGCTACACCTTC; CDR3: CASSPGTAINHRGYTF
size: -; J: TRBJ2-1; V: TRBV3-1/TRBV3-2; D: TRBD2; DNA: TGTGCCAGCAGCCTTTATAGCGGGGGGGCCTTGTTCAATGAGCAGTTCTTC; CDR3: CASSLYSGGALFNEQFF
size: -; J: TRBJ1-1; V: TRBV7-8; D: TRBD1; DNA: TGTGCCAGCAGCTTAGTTACAGGGGCGATGAACACTGAAGCTTTCTTT; CDR3: CASSLVTGAMNTEAFF
size: few; J: TRBJ2-2; V: TRBV3-1/TRBV3-2; D: -; DNA: TGTGCCAGCAGCCAAGGTCCCCTCGCGGCTCGATTAAGCCTTGGTACCGGGGAGCTGTTTTTT; CDR3: CASSQGPLAARLSLGTGELFF
size: -; J: TRBJ2-3; V: TRBV11-2; D: TRBD1; DNA: TGTGCCAGCAGCTCTAACAACCAGGGGGTAGCAGATACGCAGTATTTT; CDR3: CASSSNNQGVADTQYF
size: -; J: TRBJ1-1; V: TRBV18; D: -; DNA: TGTGCCAGCTCACCAACCCTGGGGGAGACTGAAGCTTTCTTT; CDR3: CASSPTLGETEAFF
size: -; J: TRBJ1-5; V: TRBV28; D: -; DNA: TGTGCCAGCAGTTTTCTTAAGGGTACTAATCAGCCCCAGCATTTT; CDR3: CASSFLKGTNQPQHF
size: -; J: TRBJ2-3; V: TRBV11-3; D: TRBD2; DNA: TGTGCCAGCAGCTTAAAAGGGACTAGCGGCTACACAGATACGCAGTATTTT; CDR3: CASSLKGTSGYTDTQYF
size: -; J: TRBJ2-3; V: TRBV6-2/TRBV6-3; D: TRBD2; DNA: TGTGCCAGCAGCCTGGAAGCAGCGGGAGTGGCAGATACGCAGTATTTT; CDR3: CASSLEAAGVADTQYF
size: -; J: TRBJ2-2; V: TRBV2; D: -; DNA: TGTGCCAGCAGGGCAATGAACACCGGGGAGCTGTTTTTT; CDR3: CASRAMNTGELFF
size: few; J: TRBJ2-7; V: TRBV2; D: -; DNA: TGTGCCAGCAGTCCCCAGGGCTACGAGCAGTACTTC; CDR3: CASSPQGYEQYF
size: -; J: TRBJ1-3; V: TRBV30; D: -; DNA: TGTGCCTGGAGTGTACACGGCGGGGTAAACACCATATATTTT; CDR3: CAWSVHGGVNTIYF
size: -; J: TRBJ2-1; V: TRBV7-8; D: TRBD2; DNA: TGTGCCAGCAGCCAAACTAGCGGGATTTACAATGAGCAGTTCTTC; CDR3: CASSQTSGIYNEQFF
size: -; J: TRBJ2-1; V: TRBV5-4; D: -; DNA: TGTGCCAGCAGCTTGGACAGGTCTGCCCACAATGAGCAGTTCTTC; CDR3: CASSLDRSAHNEQFF
size: -; J: TRBJ2-2; V: TRBV27; D: TRBD2; DNA: TGTGCCAGCAGTTTCTCGGGAGGGGAGGACGGCGGGGAGCTGTTTTTT; CDR3: CASSFSGGEDGGELFF
size: -; J: TRBJ2-3; V: TRBV11-3; D: TRBD2; DNA: TGTGCCAGCAGCTTAGGTGGCGGGGGGGCCCTCACAGATACGCAGTATTTT; CDR3: CASSLGGGGALTDTQYF
size: -; J: TRBJ2-7; V: TRBV5-1; D: -; DNA: TGCGCCAGCAGCTTGGACCCTCGGTCCGAGCAGTACTTC; CDR3: CASSLDPRSEQYF
size: -; J: TRBJ1-2; V: TRBV6-4; D: -; DNA: TGTGCCAGCAGCCAGGAGACAGGCTATGGCTACACCTTC; CDR3: CASSQETGYGYTF
size: -; J: TRBJ2-2; V: TRBV3-1/TRBV3-2; D: TRBD2; DNA: TGTGCCAGCAGCCAAGAGGCAGCGGGGGGGCCGAACACCGGGGAGCTGTTTTTT; CDR3: CASSQEAAGGPNTGELFF
size: -; J: TRBJ1-1; V: TRBV28; D: -; DNA: TGTGCCAGCAGTTTATGGAGTGAAGCTTTCTTT; CDR3: CASSLWSEAFF
size: once; J: TRBJ2-1; V: TRBV7-2; D: TRBD2; DNA: TGTGCCAGCAGCATGGGACTAGCGGGAATAAATGAGCAGTTCTTC; CDR3: CASSMGLAGINEQFF
size: -; J: TRBJ2-7; V: TRBV11-2; D: TRBD1; DNA: TGTGCCAGCAGCTTAGATAGTGCAGGGGGTGCCGAGCAGTACTTC; CDR3: CASSLDSAGGAEQYF
size: -; J: TRBJ1-4; V: TRBV3-1/TRBV3-2; D: -; DNA: TGTGCCAGCAGCCAAGATTGGGACCTGGGGCGGGAGTGGGCTAATGAAAAACTGTTTTTT; CDR3: CASSQDWDLGREWANEKLFF
size: -; J: TRBJ1-2; V: TRBV27; D: -; DNA: TGTGCCAGCAGTTTGAGGGGCCTCTATGGCTACACCTTC; CDR3: CASSLRGLYGYTF
size: -; J: TRBJ1-4; V: TRBV19; D: -; DNA: TGTGCCAGTAGTATCCTCGTGTCTTCCGGAAATGAAAAACTGTTTTTT; CDR3: CASSILVSSGNEKLFF
size: -; J: TRBJ2-7; V: TRBV5-1; D: TRBD1; DNA: TGCGCCAGCAGCTTTAGCCCCGACAGGGACTCCTACGAGCAGTACTTC; CDR3: CASSFSPDRDSYEQYF
size: -; J: TRBJ1-4; V: TRBV6-5; D: TRBD1; DNA: TGTGCCAGCAGACCGCGGGACAGCTCTAATGAAAAACTGTTTTTT; CDR3: CASRPRDSSNEKLFF
size: -; J: TRBJ2-4; V: TRBV11-3; D: -; DNA: TGTGCCAGCAGCTTAGTGGACAGTAGCATTCAGTACTTC; CDR3: CASSLVDSSIQYF
size: -; J: TRBJ2-1; V: TRBV6-5; D: TRBD2; DNA: TGTGCCAGCAGTTACTCGAATGTGCCGGGAGGGAGTGAGCAGTTCTTC; CDR3: CASSYSNVPGGSEQFF
size: -; J: TRBJ1-5; V: TRBV10-3; D: -; DNA: TGTGCCATCAGTTTTGACAGGTTCAATCAGCCCCAGCATTTT; CDR3: CAISFDRFNQPQHF
size: -; J: TRBJ2-2; V: TRBV7-2; D: -; DNA: TGTGCCAGCAGGCCTGCAGGGGCCGGGGAGCTGTTTTTT; CDR3: CASRPAGAGELFF
size: -; J: TRBJ1-6; V: TRBV28; D: TRBD1; DNA: TGTGCCAGCAGTCCCACAGGGGGAGGTGACTTTAATTCACCCCTCCACTTT; CDR3: CASSPTGGGDFNSPLHF
size: -; J: TRBJ1-3; V: TRBV7-9; D: TRBD1; DNA: TGTGCCAGCAGCTGGACAGGGGGAAACACCATATATTTT; CDR3: CASSWTGGNTIYF
size: -; J: TRBJ2-7; V: TRBV5-1; D: TRBD2; DNA: TGCGCCAGCAGCCTACCGGGACTAGCGGGGGAGCAGTACTTC; CDR3: CASSLPGLAGEQYF
size: -; J: TRBJ1-2; V: TRBV5-1; D: TRBD1; DNA: TGCGCCAGCAGCCCGGGGGACGGGCCAGGGGGACAAGCTAACTATGGCTACACCTTC; CDR3: CASSPGDGPGGQANYGYTF
size: -; J: TRBJ2-7; V: TRBV19; D: -; DNA: TGTGCCAGTAGTATTACGGTGGCCTACGAGCAGTACTTC; CDR3: CASSITVAYEQYF
size: -; J: TRBJ1-6; V: TRBV11-2; D: -; DNA: TGTGCCAGCAGCTTAGCCCCCGCCATCGGCACAGGCCTTAATTCACCCCTCCACTTT; CDR3: CASSLAPAIGTGLNSPLHF
size: -; J: TRBJ1-1; V: TRBV2; D: -; DNA: TGTGCCAGCACACAGAACACTGAAGCTTTCTTT; CDR3: CASTQNTEAFF
size: -; J: TRBJ2-7; V: TRBV5-1; D: TRBD2; DNA: TGCGCCAGCAGCCCGGGGGGGTACCCCTACGAGCAGTACTTC; CDR3: CASSPGGYPYEQYF
size: -; J: TRBJ2-2; V: TRBV5-4; D: -; DNA: TGTGCCAGCAGCTTGGAACCTATGGACTGGGAGCTGTTTTTT; CDR3: CASSLEPMDWELFF
size: once; J: TRBJ2-2; V: TRBV4-3; D: TRBD2; DNA: TGCGCCAGCAGCCAAGATTCCACTAGCGGGGGCGGCACCGGGGAGCTGTTTTTT; CDR3: CASSQDSTSGGGTGELFF
size: -; J: TRBJ2-5; V: TRBV2; D: -; DNA: TGTGCCAGCGCCGGAATGAGGAGGGACCGACTGATTGGCGAGACCCAGTACTTC; CDR3: CASAGMRRDRLIGETQYF